In its sample, the clone carrying this TCR beta chain was seen once. The CDR3 is 13 residues long. CDR1 and CDR2 from the germline V gene are SQVTM and ANQGSEA. The V gene lost 7 bases and the J gene lost 0 bases, with 10 bases spanning the gap. This entry comes from a study of blood T cell repertoires in COVID-19. Data came from immunoSEQ multiplex PCR; TCRdb stores just in-frame clones and leaves some out. The table records roughly 230,000 clones, almost 90% of them present only once. The chain recombines TRBV29-1 with TRBJ1-5; D gene uncertain. Sequenced: peripheral blood. The sequence was obtained from a woman in her sixties or seventies with COVID-19, enrolled during active disease. CDR3 in amino acids: CSAEVHSNQPQHF. CDR3 nucleotides: TGCAGCGCCGAGGTCCATAGCAATCAGCCCCAGCATTTT.